This T cell receptor (beta chain) originates from a study of T cell responses to AZD1222 COVID-19 vaccine. Study information: Combined were second doses at about 4 or about 12 weeks.

Study-wide points: A rise in Spike-specific TCR breadth and depth followed two AZD1222 doses. Donors were largely white British and mainly female; clonal diversity was possibly underestimated. Spike was spanned by vaccine-associated CD4 TCRs, with dominance at 160-218 and 743-854.

Method: immunoSEQ multiplex PCR; TCRdb's copy keeps in-frame clones and lacks some. The sample has about 55,000 clones, 70% to 90% seen once; the top ten hold 1.5% to 2.5%. This clone was seen a single time. The target antigen is unknown. The V and J ends lost 5 bases and 0 bases, in that order; junction bases with no gene match: 8. There are 17 residues in the CDR3. CDR1 is SGHVS and CDR2 is FQNEAQ in the germline V gene. This TCR was sampled from an adult in good health. J is TRBJ1-3 and V is TRBV7-8; 9 nucleotides match TRBD1. Here the sequenced sample was peripheral blood, taken on day 0 of AZD1222 vaccination. The CDR3 protein is CASSHRDRAISGNTIYF. The CDR3 DNA reads as TGTGCCAGCAGCCACCGGGACAGGGCGATCTCTGGAAACACCATATATTTT.